This paragraph reports one T cell receptor (beta chain). The data derive from a study of blood T cell repertoires in COVID-19. Across the whole study: Sources were T cells, B-cell-depleted T cells, or PBMCs; the material itself was cDNA or gDNA.

In the original processing: It was from reference gene primer amplification that nucleated cell counts were estimated. This table comes from immunoSEQ multiplex PCR, and its TCRdb copy is limited to in-frame clones, with some not included. V, J and clone size reflect that table, while D and trimming were determined from the DNA. Of roughly 150,000 clones in the sample, about four fifths are singletons; the top ten hold around 2%. The clonotype comes from an elderly woman with acute or convalescent COVID-19. The sequencing sample was made of peripheral blood.

The DNA of the CDR3 is TGCGCCAGCAGCTTGGTTCCGGGTCAAGAGACCCAGTACTTC. Its protein product is CASSLVPGQETQYF. The V gene is TRBV5-1, the J gene TRBJ2-5; no reliable D call. CDR1 is SGHRS, CDR2 YFSETQ, per germline. V lost 0 bases to trimming and J lost 2 bases, with 8 bases between them. This CDR3 has 14 residues.